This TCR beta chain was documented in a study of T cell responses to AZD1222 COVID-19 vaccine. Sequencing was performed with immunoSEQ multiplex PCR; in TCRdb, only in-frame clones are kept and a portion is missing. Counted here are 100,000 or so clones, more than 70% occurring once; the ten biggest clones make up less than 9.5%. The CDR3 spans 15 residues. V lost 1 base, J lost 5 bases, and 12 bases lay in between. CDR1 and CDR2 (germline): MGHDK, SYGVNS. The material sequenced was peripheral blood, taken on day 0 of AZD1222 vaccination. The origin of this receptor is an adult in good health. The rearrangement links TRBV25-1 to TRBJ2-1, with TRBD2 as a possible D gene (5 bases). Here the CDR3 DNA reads TGTGCCAGCAGTGAATCGGGATACAGTGACAATGAGCAGTTCTTC. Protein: CASSESGYSDNEQFF.